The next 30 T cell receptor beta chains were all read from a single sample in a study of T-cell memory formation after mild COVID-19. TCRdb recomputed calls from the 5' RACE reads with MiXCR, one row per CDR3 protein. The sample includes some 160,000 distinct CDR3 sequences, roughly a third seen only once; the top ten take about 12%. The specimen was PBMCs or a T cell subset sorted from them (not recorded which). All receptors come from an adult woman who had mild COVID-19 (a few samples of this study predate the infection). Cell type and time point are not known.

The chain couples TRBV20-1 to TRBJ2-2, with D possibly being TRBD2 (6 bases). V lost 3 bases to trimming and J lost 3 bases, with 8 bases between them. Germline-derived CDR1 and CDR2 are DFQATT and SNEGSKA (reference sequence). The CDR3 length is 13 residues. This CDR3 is CSARAGHTGELFF. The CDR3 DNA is TGCAGTGCTAGGGCGGGACACACCGGGGAGCTGTTTTTT.

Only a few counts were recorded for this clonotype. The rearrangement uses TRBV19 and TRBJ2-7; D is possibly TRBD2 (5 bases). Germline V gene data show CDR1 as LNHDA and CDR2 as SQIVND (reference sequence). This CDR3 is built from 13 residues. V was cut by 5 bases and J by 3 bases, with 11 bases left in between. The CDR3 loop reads CASSEGRGYEQYF. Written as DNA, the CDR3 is TGTGCCAGTAGTGAAGGGAGAGGCTACGAGCAGTACTTC.

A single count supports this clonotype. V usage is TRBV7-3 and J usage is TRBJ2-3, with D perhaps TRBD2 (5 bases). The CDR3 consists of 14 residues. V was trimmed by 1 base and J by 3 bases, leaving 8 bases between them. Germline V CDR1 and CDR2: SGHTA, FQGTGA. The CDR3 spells CASSLIGGTDTQYF. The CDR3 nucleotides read TGTGCCAGCAGCTTAATAGGAGGAACAGATACGCAGTATTTT.

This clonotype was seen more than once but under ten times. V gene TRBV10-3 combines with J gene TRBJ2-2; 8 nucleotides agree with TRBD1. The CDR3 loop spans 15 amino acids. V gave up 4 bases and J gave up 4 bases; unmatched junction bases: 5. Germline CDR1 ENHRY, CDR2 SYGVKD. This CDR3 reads CAISAQGAPTGELFF. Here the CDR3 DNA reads TGTGCCATCAGTGCGCAGGGGGCACCCACCGGGGAGCTGTTTTTT.

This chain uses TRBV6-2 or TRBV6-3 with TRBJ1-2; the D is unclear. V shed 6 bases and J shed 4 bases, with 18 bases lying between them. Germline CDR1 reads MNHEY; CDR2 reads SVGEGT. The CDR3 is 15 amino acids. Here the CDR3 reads CASRPGHTGLYGYTF. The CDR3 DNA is TGTGCCAGCAGACCGGGCCACACGGGCCTCTATGGCTACACCTTC.

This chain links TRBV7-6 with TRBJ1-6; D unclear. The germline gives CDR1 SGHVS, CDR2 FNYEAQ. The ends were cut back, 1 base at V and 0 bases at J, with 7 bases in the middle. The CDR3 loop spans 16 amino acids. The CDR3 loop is CASSLGTFSYNSPLHF. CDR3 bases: TGTGCCAGCAGCTTAGGGACCTTCTCCTATAATTCACCCCTCCACTTT.

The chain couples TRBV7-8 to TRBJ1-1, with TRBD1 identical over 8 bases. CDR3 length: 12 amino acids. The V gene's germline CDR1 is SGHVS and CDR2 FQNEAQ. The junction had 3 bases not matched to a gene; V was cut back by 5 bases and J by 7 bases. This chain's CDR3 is CASSPGQGEAFF. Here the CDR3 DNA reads TGTGCCAGCAGCCCCGGACAGGGTGAAGCTTTCTTT.

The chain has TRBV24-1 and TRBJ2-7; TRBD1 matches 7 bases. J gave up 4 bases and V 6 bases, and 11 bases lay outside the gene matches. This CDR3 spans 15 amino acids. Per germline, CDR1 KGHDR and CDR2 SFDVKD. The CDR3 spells CATSTSRDRVYEQYF. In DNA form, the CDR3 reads TGTGCCACCAGTACCTCTCGGGACAGAGTTTACGAGCAGTACTTC.

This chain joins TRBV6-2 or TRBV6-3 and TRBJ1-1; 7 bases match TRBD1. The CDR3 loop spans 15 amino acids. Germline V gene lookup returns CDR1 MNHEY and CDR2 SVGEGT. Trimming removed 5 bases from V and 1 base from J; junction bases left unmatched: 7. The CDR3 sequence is CASSLMGQTNTEAFF. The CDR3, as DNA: TGTGCCAGCAGTCTGATGGGACAGACGAACACTGAAGCTTTCTTT.

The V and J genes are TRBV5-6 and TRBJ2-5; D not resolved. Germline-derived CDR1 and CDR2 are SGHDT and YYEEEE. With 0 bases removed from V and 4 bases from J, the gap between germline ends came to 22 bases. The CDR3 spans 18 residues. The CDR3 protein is CASSLGALGRFVAETQYF. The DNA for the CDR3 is TGTGCCAGCAGCTTGGGGGCTCTGGGCCGATTCGTTGCAGAGACCCAGTACTTC.

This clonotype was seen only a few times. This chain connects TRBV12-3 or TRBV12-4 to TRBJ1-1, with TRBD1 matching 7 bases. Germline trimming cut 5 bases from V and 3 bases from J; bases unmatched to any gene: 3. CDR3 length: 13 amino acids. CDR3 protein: CASSAQGYTEAFF. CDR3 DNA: TGTGCCAGCAGTGCACAGGGGTACACTGAAGCTTTCTTT.

Here the CDR3 DNA reads TGCGCCAGCAGGGGCTTGGGACAGGAAGAGACCCAGTACTTC. It translates to CASRGLGQEETQYF. V and J are TRBV4-1 and TRBJ2-5, with TRBD1 matching over 8 bases. The length of the CDR3 is 14 residues. V lost 6 bases to trimming and J lost 3 bases; unmatched junction nucleotides: 6. Germline CDR1 is MGHRA and CDR2 is YSYEKL.

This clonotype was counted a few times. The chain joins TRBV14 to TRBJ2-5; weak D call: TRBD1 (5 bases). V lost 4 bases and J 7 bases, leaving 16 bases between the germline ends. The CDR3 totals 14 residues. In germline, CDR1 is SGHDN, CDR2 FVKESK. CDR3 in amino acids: CASSPGPPRGTQYF. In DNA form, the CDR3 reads TGTGCCAGCAGCCCAGGGCCCCCCCGTGGGACCCAGTACTTC. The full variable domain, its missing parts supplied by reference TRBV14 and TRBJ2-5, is EAGVTQFPSHSVIEKGQTVTLRCDPISGHDNLYWYRRVMGKEIKFLLHFVKESKQDESGMPNNRFLAERTGGTYSTLKVQPAELEDSGVYFCASSPGPPRGTQYFGPGTRLLVL.

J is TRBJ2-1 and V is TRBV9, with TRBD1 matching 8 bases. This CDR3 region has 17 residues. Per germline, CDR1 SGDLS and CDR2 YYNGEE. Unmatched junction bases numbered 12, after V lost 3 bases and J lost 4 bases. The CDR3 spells CASSDPRGTGNYNEQFF. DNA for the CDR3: TGTGCCAGCAGCGATCCGCGAGGGACAGGTAATTACAATGAGCAGTTCTTC.

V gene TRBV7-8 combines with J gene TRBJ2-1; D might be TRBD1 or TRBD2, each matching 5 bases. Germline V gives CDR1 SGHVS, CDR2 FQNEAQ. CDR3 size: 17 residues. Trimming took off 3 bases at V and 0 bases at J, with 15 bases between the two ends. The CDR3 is CASSLPNAGSSYNEQFF. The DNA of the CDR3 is TGTGCCAGCAGCTTGCCAAACGCAGGGAGCTCCTACAATGAGCAGTTCTTC. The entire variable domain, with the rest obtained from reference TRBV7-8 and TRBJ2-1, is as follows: GAGVSQSPRYKVAKRGQDVALRCDPISGHVSLFWYQQALGQGPEFLTYFQNEAQLDKSGLPSDRFFAERPEGSVSTLKIQRTQQEDSAVYLCASSLPNAGSSYNEQFFGPGTRLTVL.

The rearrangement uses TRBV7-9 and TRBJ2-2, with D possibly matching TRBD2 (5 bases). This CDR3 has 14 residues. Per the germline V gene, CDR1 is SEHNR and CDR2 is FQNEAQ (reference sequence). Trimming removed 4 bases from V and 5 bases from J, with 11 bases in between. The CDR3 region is CASSSGSGTGELFF. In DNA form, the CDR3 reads TGTGCCAGCAGCTCGGGGTCGGGGACCGGGGAGCTGTTTTTT.

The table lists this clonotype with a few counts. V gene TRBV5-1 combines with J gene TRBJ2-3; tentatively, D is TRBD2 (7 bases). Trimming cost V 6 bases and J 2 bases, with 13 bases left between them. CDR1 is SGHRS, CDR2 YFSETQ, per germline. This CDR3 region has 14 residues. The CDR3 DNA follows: TGCGCCAGCACCCCGGGGGGCACCACAGATACGCAGTATTTT. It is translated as CASTPGGTTDTQYF. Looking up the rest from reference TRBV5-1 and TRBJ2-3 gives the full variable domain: KAGVTQTPRYLIKTRGQQVTLSCSPISGHRSVSWYQQTPGQGLQFLFEYFSETQRNKGNFPGRFSGRQFSNSRSEMNVSTLELGDSALYLCASTPGGTTDTQYFGPGTRLTVL.

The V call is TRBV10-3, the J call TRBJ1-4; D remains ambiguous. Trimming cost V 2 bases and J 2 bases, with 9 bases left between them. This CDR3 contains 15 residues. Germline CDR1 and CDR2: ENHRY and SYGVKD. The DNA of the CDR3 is TGTGCCATCAGTGAGGGCCCCGGGACTAATGAAAAACTGTTTTTT. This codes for CAISEGPGTNEKLFF.

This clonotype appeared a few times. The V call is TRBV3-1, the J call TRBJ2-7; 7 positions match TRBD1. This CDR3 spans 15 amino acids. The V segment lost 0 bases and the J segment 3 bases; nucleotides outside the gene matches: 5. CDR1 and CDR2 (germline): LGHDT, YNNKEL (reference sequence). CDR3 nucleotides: TGTGCCAGCAGCCAAGAGGAACAGGGGCGCTACGAGCAGTACTTC. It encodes CASSQEEQGRYEQYF.

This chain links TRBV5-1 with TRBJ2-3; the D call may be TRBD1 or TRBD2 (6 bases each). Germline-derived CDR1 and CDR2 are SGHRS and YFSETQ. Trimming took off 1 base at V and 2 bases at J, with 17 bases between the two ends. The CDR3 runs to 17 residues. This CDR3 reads CASSLSAIGGLTDTQYF. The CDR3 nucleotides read TGCGCCAGCAGCTTGTCGGCTATCGGGGGCCTCACAGATACGCAGTATTTT. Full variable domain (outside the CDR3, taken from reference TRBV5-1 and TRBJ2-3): KAGVTQTPRYLIKTRGQQVTLSCSPISGHRSVSWYQQTPGQGLQFLFEYFSETQRNKGNFPGRFSGRQFSNSRSEMNVSTLELGDSALYLCASSLSAIGGLTDTQYFGPGTRLTVL.

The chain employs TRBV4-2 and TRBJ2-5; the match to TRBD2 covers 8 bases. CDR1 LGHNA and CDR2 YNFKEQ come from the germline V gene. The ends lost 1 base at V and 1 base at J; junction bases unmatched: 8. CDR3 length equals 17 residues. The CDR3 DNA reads TGTGCCAGCAGCCAAGCCCTGTCCGGGACTAGCCAAGAGACCCAGTACTTC. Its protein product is CASSQALSGTSQETQYF.

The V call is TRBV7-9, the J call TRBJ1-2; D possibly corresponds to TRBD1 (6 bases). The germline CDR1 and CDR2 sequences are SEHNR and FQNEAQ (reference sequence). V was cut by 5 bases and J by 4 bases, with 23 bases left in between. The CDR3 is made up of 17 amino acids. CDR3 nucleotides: TGTGCCAGCAGCCACGGGACATCCCGATCTGCAGTCTATGGCTACACCTTC. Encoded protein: CASSHGTSRSAVYGYTF. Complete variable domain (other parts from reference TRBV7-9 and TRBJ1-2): DTGVSQNPRHKITKRGQNVTFRCDPISEHNRLYWYRQTLGQGPEFLTYFQNEAQLEKSRLLSDRFSAERPKGSFSTLEIQRTEQGDSAMYLCASSHGTSRSAVYGYTFGSGTRLTVV.

CDR3 region: CSVEQGAYGYTF. Written as DNA, the CDR3 is TGCAGCGTTGAACAGGGGGCCTATGGCTACACCTTC. The chain carries TRBV29-1 and TRBJ1-2, with TRBD1 matching 8 bases. V shed 2 bases and J 4 bases; nucleotides not matched to a gene: 0. This CDR3 spans 12 amino acids. Per the germline V gene, CDR1 is SQVTM and CDR2 is ANQGSEA.

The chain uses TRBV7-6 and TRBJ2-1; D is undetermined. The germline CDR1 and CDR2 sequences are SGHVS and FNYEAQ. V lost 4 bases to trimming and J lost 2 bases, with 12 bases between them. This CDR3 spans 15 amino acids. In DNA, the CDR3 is TGTGCCAGCAGCTCTATGGATTCCGCCTACAATGAGCAGTTCTTC. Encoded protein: CASSSMDSAYNEQFF.

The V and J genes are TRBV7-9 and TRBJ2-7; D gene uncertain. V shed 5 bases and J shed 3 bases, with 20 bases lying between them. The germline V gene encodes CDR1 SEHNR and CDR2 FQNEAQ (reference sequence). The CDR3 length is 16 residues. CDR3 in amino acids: CASSPSASVAGYEQYF. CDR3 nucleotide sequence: TGTGCCAGCAGCCCCTCAGCTTCGGTAGCAGGCTACGAGCAGTACTTC. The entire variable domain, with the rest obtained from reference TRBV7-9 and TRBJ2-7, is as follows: DTGVSQNPRHKITKRGQNVTFRCDPISEHNRLYWYRQTLGQGPEFLTYFQNEAQLEKSRLLSDRFSAERPKGSFSTLEIQRTEQGDSAMYLCASSPSASVAGYEQYFGPGTRLTVT.

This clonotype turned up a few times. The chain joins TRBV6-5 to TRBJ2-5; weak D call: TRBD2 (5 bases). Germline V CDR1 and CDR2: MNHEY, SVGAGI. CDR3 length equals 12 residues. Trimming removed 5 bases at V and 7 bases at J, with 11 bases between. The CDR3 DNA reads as TGTGCCAGCAGTGGGAGTGTGGGGACCCAGTACTTC. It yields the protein CASSGSVGTQYF.

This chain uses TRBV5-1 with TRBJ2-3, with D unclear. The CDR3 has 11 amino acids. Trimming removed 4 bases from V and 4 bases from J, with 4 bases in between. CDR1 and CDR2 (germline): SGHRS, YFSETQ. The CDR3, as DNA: TGCGCCAGCAGCCGATCAGATACGCAGTATTTT. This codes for CASSRSDTQYF.

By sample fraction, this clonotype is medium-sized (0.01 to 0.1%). The CDR3 coding sequence is TGCAGCGTTGAAGCAAGCCCCGTCGGCTACACCTTC. Protein sequence: CSVEASPVGYTF. The gene calls are TRBV29-1 and TRBJ1-2; the D is unclear. The CDR3 spans 12 residues. Trimming removed 1 base from V and 8 bases from J, with 11 bases in between. CDR1 and CDR2 from the germline V gene are SQVTM and ANQGSEA.

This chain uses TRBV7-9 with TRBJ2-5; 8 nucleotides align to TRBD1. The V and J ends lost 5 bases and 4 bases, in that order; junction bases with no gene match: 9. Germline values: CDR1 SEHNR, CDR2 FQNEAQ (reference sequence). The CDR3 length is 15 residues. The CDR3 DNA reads TGTGCCAGCAGCGACCGGGCAGGGGGCACAGAGACCCAGTACTTC. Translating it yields CASSDRAGGTETQYF.

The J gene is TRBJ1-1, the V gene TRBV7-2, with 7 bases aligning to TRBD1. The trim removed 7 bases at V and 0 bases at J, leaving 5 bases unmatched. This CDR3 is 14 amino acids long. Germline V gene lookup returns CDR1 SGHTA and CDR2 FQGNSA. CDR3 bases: TGTGCCAGCACCCCGGGACAGATGAACACTGAAGCTTTCTTT. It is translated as CASTPGQMNTEAFF.